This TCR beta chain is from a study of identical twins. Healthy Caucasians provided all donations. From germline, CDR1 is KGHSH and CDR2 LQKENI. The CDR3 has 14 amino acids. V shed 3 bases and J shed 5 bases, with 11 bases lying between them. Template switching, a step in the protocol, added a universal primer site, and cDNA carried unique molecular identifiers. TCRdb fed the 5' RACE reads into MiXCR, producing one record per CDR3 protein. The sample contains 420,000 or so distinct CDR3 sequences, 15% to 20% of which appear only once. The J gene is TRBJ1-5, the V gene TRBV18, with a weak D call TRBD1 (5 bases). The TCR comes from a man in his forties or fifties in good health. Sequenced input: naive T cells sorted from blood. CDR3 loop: CASSPSGGDQPQHF. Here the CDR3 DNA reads TGTGCCAGCTCACCCTCGGGGGGTGATCAGCCCCAGCATTTT.